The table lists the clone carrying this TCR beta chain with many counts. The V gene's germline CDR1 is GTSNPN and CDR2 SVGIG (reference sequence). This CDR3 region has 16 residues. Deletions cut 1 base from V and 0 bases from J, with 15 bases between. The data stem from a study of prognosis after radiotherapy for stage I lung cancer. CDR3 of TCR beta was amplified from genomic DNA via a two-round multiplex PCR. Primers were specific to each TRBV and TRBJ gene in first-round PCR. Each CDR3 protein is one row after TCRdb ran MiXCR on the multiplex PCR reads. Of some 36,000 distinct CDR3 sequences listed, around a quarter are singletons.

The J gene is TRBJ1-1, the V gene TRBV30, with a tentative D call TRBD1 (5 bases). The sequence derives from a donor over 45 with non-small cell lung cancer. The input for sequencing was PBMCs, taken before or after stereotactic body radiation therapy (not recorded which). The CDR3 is CAWSGGTGRMNTEAFF. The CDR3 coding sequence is TGTGCCTGGAGTGGGGGCACGGGACGGATGAACACTGAAGCTTTCTTT. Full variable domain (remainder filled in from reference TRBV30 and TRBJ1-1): SQTIHQWPATLVQPVGSPLSLECTVEGTSNPNLYWYRQAAGRGLQLLFYSVGIGQISSEVPQNLSASRPQDRQFILSSKKLLLSDSGFYLCAWSGGTGRMNTEAFFGQGTRLTVV.